The 22 T cell receptor beta chains below come from one sample, sequenced in a study of blood T cell repertoires in COVID-19. Some clones are missing from TCRdb's copy, which holds only in-frame ones; the method was immunoSEQ multiplex PCR. This table has fewer than 250,000 clones, around 80% appearing once. Sequenced: peripheral blood. The receptors come from an elderly woman with COVID-19, enrolled during active disease.

The rearrangement joins TRBV7-9 to TRBJ1-1; TRBD1 might be the D (5 bases). Trimming removed 4 bases at V and 1 base at J, with 10 bases between. Germline lookup yields CDR1 SEHNR and CDR2 FQNEAQ (reference sequence). The CDR3 consists of 14 residues. CDR3 sequence: CASSSGLPNTEAFF. CDR3 DNA sequence: TGTGCCAGCAGCTCGGGACTCCCGAACACTGAAGCTTTCTTT.

The genes are TRBV6-1 and TRBJ2-5, with D possibly matching TRBD1 (5 bases). CDR3 size: 12 residues. Germline V gene data show CDR1 as MNHNS and CDR2 as SASEGT. The V gene lost 2 bases and the J gene lost 9 bases, with 10 bases spanning the gap. As DNA, the CDR3 is TGTGCCAGCAGTGAAACAGGAAAGGCCCAGTACTTC. Residues: CASSETGKAQYF.

This sequence joins TRBV5-6 and TRBJ1-6, with D unresolved. Between the trimmed V and J ends, which lost 10 bases and 7 bases, there was a span of 15 bases. This CDR3 is 13 amino acids long. Germline CDR1 SGHDT, CDR2 YYEEEE. The CDR3 DNA follows: TGTGCCTCGAGGGTTTACGGCAATTCACCCCTCCACTTT. Translated, it gives CASRVYGNSPLHF.

The gene calls are TRBV9 and TRBJ2-3, with 10 bases fitting TRBD1. The CDR3 is made up of 16 amino acids. J lost 1 base, V lost 4 bases, and 6 bases had no gene match. Germline V gene lookup returns CDR1 SGDLS and CDR2 YYNGEE. CDR3 residues: CASSSTGGLGTDTQYF. CDR3 sequence (DNA): TGTGCCAGCAGCTCGACAGGGGGCTTGGGCACAGATACGCAGTATTTT.

DNA of the CDR3: TGCGCCAGCAGCCAGCAGGAAGCCTACGAGCAGTACGTC. Amino acids: CASSQQEAYEQYV. The chain combines TRBV4-1 with TRBJ2-7; D is uncertain. V was shortened by 3 bases and J by 2 bases, with 8 bases between the two germline ends. The CDR3 extends over 13 amino acids. Germline lookup yields CDR1 MGHRA and CDR2 YSYEKL.

The chain couples TRBV15 to TRBJ2-2; D remains unclear. CDR3 length: 15 amino acids. The germline V gene encodes CDR1 LNHNV and CDR2 YYDKDF (reference sequence). Deletions cut 0 bases from V and 6 bases from J, with 11 bases between. In nucleotides, the CDR3 is TGTGCCACCAGCAGAGAGGCTGAGGTGGCCGGGGAGCTGTTTTTT. This gives the protein CATSREAEVAGELFF.

This chain links TRBV7-2 with TRBJ2-1, with D hard to call. The CDR3 contains 13 residues. Per the germline V gene, CDR1 is SGHTA and CDR2 is FQGNSA. Trimming took 1 base from V and 10 from J, leaving 11 bases between them. The CDR3 sequence: CASSLGLGQEQFF. The CDR3 bases are TGTGCCAGCAGCTTAGGGCTGGGCCAGGAGCAGTTCTTC.

This chain connects TRBV24-1 to TRBJ2-2, with 9 bases lining up with TRBD1. This CDR3 is built from 17 residues. Germline V CDR1 and CDR2: KGHDR, SFDVKD. Trimming took 4 bases from V and 5 from J; bases not matched to a gene: 10. This chain's CDR3 is CATSDPSGQGYTGELFF. CDR3 nucleotide sequence: TGTGCCACCAGTGACCCATCCGGACAGGGGTATACCGGGGAGCTGTTTTTT.

The rearrangement links TRBV7-2 to TRBJ2-1; D possibly corresponds to TRBD2 (5 bases). Germline V gene sequence: CDR1 SGHTA, CDR2 FQGNSA. The CDR3 runs to 15 residues. V was cut by 5 bases and J by 5 bases, with 16 bases left in between. CDR3 amino acids: CASSPRGGGDNEQFF. The CDR3 bases are TGTGCCAGCAGCCCCCGTGGAGGTGGGGACAATGAGCAGTTCTTC.

This chain connects TRBV7-2 to TRBJ1-5, with 8 bases aligning to TRBD1. CDR3 size: 16 residues. Germline-derived CDR1 and CDR2 are SGHTA and FQGNSA. The junction had 9 bases not matched to a gene; V was cut back by 2 bases and J by 6 bases. CDR3: CASSLSGTGVVQPQHF. DNA of the CDR3: TGTGCCAGCAGCTTAAGTGGGACAGGAGTCGTTCAGCCCCAGCATTTT.

J is TRBJ2-7 and V is TRBV2; TRBD2 agrees at 9 bases. V trimming: 2 bases; J trimming: 3 bases; junction bases outside the gene matches: 14. CDR1 is SNHLY, CDR2 FYNNEI, per germline. This CDR3 has 18 residues. The CDR3 sequence: CASSERAGGPSGNYEQYV. In DNA form, the CDR3 reads TGTGCCAGCAGTGAAAGAGCGGGGGGCCCCTCTGGTAACTACGAGCAGTACGTC.

V is TRBV11-2 and J is TRBJ1-1, with TRBD1 matching over 7 bases. The V and J ends lost 3 bases and 2 bases, in that order; junction bases with no gene match: 9. The germline V gene encodes CDR1 SGHAT and CDR2 FQNNGV. The CDR3 loop spans 16 amino acids. The CDR3 DNA is TGTGCCAGCAGCTTCGACCCCGGGACAGTAAACACTGAAGCTTTCTTT. Residues: CASSFDPGTVNTEAFF.

The CDR3 coding sequence is TGTGCCAGCAGTGCGCTAGCGGGGGTTAGCACAGATACGCAGTATTTT. Amino acids: CASSALAGVSTDTQYF. J is TRBJ2-3 and V is TRBV27; 10 nucleotides match TRBD2. Germline V gene sequence: CDR1 MNHEY, CDR2 SMNVEV (reference sequence). This CDR3 has 16 amino acids. Trimming removed 5 bases from V and 0 bases from J; junction bases left unmatched: 5.

The chain couples TRBV2 to TRBJ1-2; D may be TRBD1 (5 bases). Trimming stripped 1 base from V and 8 bases from J, with 8 bases between. The germline gives CDR1 SNHLY, CDR2 FYNNEI. This CDR3 region has 12 residues. CDR3 loop: CASSEGGGGYTF. In DNA form, the CDR3 reads TGTGCCAGCAGTGAAGGGGGCGGCGGCTACACCTTC.

The chain carries TRBV19 and TRBJ2-7, with TRBD1 matching over 7 bases. The CDR3 loop spans 15 amino acids. J was trimmed by 3 bases and V by 4 bases; bases with no gene match: 9. Germline V lookup: CDR1 LNHDA, CDR2 SQIVND (reference sequence). The CDR3 is CASSSKPGQIYEQYF. CDR3 coding DNA: TGTGCCAGTAGTAGCAAACCGGGACAGATCTACGAGCAGTACTTC.

The chain couples TRBV5-4 to TRBJ2-5; TRBD2 matches at 11 bases. The CDR3 sequence is 15 residues long. Per the germline V gene, CDR1 is SGHNT and CDR2 is YYREEE (reference sequence). Losses at the gene ends were 4 bases for V and 4 bases for J; bases not matched to a gene: 6. In DNA form, the CDR3 reads TGTGCCAGCAGCACTTTAGCGGGGGGGCGAGAGACCCAGTACTTC. It yields the protein CASSTLAGGRETQYF.

The chain links TRBV28 to TRBJ1-4, with D possibly being TRBD1 (6 bases). Germline lookup yields CDR1 MDHEN and CDR2 SYDVKM. Trimming took 2 bases from V and 10 from J, leaving 14 bases between them. This CDR3 region has 14 residues. CDR3 coding DNA: TGTGCCAGCAGTTTACGGGCAGGGGATGGAAAACTGTTTTTT. It yields the protein CASSLRAGDGKLFF.

V is TRBV5-4 and J is TRBJ2-3, with TRBD1 matching over 7 bases. CDR3 length equals 15 residues. From germline, CDR1 is SGHNT and CDR2 YYREEE (reference sequence). Unmatched junction bases numbered 6, after V lost 3 bases and J lost 2 bases. This chain's CDR3 is CASSYHRGDTDTQYF. DNA for the CDR3: TGTGCCAGCAGCTATCACAGGGGAGACACAGATACGCAGTATTTT.

The gene calls are TRBV28 and TRBJ1-2, with D possibly matching TRBD1 (5 bases). The CDR3 length is 13 residues. Germline V gene lookup returns CDR1 MDHEN and CDR2 SYDVKM. V was clipped by 4 bases and J by 8 bases, with 14 bases between them. DNA for the CDR3: TGTGCCAGCAGTTCAGGCAGGGTGGGGGGCTACACCTTC. This encodes CASSSGRVGGYTF.

This chain connects TRBV5-1 to TRBJ1-4, with 7 bases lining up with TRBD1. Germline values: CDR1 SGHRS, CDR2 YFSETQ. CDR3 length: 14 amino acids. Trimming removed 4 bases from V and 4 bases from J; junction bases left unmatched: 4. CDR3 coding DNA: TGCGCCAGCAGCCCGGGACAGTTTAATGAAAAACTGTTTTTT. Residues: CASSPGQFNEKLFF.

The V and J genes are TRBV5-1 and TRBJ1-3; the D gene is possibly TRBD1 (6 bases). Germline V lookup: CDR1 SGHRS, CDR2 YFSETQ. The CDR3 consists of 16 residues. Trimming pared 0 bases from V and 0 bases from J, leaving 10 bases between. The CDR3 protein is CASSLEGTSSGNTIYF. In nucleotides, the CDR3 is TGCGCCAGCAGCTTGGAGGGGACAAGCTCTGGAAACACCATATATTTT.

The chain carries TRBV6-2 or TRBV6-3 and TRBJ1-1; TRBD1 might be the D (5 bases). The CDR3 contains 17 residues. Trimming removed 2 bases at V and 3 bases at J, with 19 bases between. The V gene's germline CDR1 is MNHEY and CDR2 SVGEGT. The CDR3 here is CASSYASVPQQDTEAFF. The CDR3 region has the DNA TGTGCCAGCAGTTACGCTTCGGTACCCCAACAGGACACTGAAGCTTTCTTT.